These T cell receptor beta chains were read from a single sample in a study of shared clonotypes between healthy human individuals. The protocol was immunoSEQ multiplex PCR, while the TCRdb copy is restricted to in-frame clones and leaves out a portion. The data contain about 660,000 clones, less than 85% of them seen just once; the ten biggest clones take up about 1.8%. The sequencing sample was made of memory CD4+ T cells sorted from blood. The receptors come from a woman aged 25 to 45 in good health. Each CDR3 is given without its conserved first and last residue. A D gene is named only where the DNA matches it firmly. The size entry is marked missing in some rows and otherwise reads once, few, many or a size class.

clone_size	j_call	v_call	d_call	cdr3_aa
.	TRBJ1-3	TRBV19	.	ATEDIYSGNTIY
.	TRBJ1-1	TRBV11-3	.	ASSLQENTEAF
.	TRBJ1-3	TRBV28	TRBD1	ASKAATGEWGTIY
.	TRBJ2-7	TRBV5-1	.	ASTPVSGAGEQY
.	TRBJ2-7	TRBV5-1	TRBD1	ASSPRVNVGQVIEQY
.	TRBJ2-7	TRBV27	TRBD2	ASSLNSGRDYEQY
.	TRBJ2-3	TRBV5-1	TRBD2	ASSTVPGLAGVSADTQY
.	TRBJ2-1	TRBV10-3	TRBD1	AISDPGTAYNEQF
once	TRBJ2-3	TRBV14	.	ASSPQGGPRGDTQY
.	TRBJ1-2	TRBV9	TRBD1	ASSPTGTENGYT
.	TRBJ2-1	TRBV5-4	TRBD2	ASSRRASGKYNEQF
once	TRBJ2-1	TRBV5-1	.	ASSTMAGNEQF
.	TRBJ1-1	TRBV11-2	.	ASSLGGGFFQAF
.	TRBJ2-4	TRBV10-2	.	ASSLGKNIQY
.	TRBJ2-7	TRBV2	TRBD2	ASLNPVAGGNEQY
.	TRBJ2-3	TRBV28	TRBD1	ASSRPGTGPDTQY
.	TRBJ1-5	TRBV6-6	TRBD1	ASSRTGLQGLGH
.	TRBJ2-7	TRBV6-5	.	ASRGIYEQY
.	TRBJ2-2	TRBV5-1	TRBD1	ASSPDRVTGELF
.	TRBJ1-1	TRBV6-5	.	ASSYHQLTEAF
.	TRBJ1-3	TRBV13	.	ASSLSYRASRSGNTIY
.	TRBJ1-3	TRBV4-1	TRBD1	ASSQFGTGVNTIY
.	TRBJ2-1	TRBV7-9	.	ASSRVVDEQF
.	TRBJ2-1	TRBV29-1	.	SGWGGSERINEQF
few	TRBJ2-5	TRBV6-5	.	ASSSSIGDQETQY